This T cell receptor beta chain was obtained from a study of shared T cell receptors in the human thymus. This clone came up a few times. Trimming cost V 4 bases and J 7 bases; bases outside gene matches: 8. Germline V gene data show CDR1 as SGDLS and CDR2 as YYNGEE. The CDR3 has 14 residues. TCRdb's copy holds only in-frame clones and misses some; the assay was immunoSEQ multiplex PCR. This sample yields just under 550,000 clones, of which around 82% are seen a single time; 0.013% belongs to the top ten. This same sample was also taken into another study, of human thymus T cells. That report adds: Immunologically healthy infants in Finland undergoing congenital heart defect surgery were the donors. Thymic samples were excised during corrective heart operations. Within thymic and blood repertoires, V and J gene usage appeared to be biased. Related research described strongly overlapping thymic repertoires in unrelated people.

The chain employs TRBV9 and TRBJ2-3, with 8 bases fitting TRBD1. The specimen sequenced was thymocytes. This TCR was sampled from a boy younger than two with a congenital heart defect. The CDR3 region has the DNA TGTGCCAGCAGCCCCTCGACAGGGGAACATACGCAGTATTTT. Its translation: CASSPSTGEHTQYF.